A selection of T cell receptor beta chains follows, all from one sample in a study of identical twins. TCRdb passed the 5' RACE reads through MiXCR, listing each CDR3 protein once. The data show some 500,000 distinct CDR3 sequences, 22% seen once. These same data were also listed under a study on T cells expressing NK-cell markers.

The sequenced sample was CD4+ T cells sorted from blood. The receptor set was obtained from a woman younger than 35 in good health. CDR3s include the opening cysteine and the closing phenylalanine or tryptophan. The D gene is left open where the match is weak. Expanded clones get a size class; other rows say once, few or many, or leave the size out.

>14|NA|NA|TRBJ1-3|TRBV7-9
CASSFQGPGNTIYF
TGTGCCAGCAGCTTTCAGGGGCCTGGAAACACCATATATTTT
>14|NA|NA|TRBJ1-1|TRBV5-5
CASSPGGRSTEAFF
TGTGCCAGCAGCCCCGGTGGTAGAAGCACTGAAGCTTTCTTT
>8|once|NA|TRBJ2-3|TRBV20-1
CSAREGYF
TGCAGTGCCCGCGAGGGGTATTTT
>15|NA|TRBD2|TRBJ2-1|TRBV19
CASSISGRSRGEQFF
TGTGCCAGTAGTATTAGCGGGAGGTCCCGAGGTGAGCAGTTCTTC
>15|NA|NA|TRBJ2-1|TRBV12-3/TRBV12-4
CASSFPQLTYNEQFF
TGTGCCAGCAGTTTCCCTCAGCTTACCTACAATGAGCAGTTCTTC
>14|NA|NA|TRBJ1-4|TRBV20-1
CSATPRGTNEKLFF
TGCAGTGCGACTCCAAGGGGTACTAATGAAAAACTGTTTTTT
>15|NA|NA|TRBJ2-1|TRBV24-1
CATTSGGGSYNEQFF
TGTGCCACCACCTCCGGGGGCGGCTCCTACAATGAGCAGTTCTTC
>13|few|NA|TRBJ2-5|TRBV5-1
CASSPGAIETQYF
TGCGCCAGCAGCCCCGGAGCAATAGAGACCCAGTACTTC
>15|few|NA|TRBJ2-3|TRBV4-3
CASSQDGRVKDTQYF
TGCGCCAGCAGCCAAGATGGTAGGGTCAAAGATACGCAGTATTTT
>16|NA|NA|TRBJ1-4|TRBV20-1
CSAKKAGSRSNEKLFF
TGCAGTGCTAAAAAGGCAGGGTCTAGGAGTAATGAAAAACTGTTTTTT
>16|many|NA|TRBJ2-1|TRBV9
CASSRDPSGLYNEQFF
TGTGCCAGCAGCCGAGACCCCTCTGGCCTCTACAATGAGCAGTTCTTC
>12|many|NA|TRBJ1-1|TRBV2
CASSMTSPEAFF
TGTGCCAGCAGTATGACAAGCCCTGAAGCTTTCTTT
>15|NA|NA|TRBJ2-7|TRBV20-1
CSAIDGGAGTYEQYF
TGCAGTGCTATAGATGGGGGGGCAGGAACCTACGAGCAGTACTTC
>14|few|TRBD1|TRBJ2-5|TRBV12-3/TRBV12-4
CASSLGTVRETQYF
TGTGCCAGCAGTTTGGGGACAGTAAGAGAGACCCAGTACTTC
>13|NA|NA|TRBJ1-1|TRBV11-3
CASSITGTTEAFF
TGTGCCAGCAGCATAACAGGGACCACTGAAGCTTTCTTT
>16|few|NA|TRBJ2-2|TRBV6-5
CASSYSYRRTYGELFF
TGTGCCAGCAGTTACTCCTACCGGAGGACCTACGGGGAGCTGTTTTTT
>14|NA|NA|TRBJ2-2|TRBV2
CASSVSRNTGELFF
TGTGCCAGCAGTGTAAGCAGGAACACCGGGGAGCTGTTTTTT
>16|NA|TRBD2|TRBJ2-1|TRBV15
CATRSIAGSSYNEQFF
TGTGCCACCAGGAGTATAGCGGGGAGCTCCTACAATGAGCAGTTCTTC
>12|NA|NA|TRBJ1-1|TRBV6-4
CASMGRNTEAFF
TGTGCCAGCATGGGGAGGAACACTGAAGCTTTCTTT
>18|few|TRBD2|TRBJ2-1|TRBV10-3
CAISESTSGASSYNEQFF
TGTGCCATCAGTGAGTCGACTAGCGGGGCCAGCTCCTACAATGAGCAGTTCTTC
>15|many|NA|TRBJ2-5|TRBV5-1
CASSLTLSYQETQYF
TGCGCCAGCAGCTTGACGCTTTCGTACCAAGAGACCCAGTACTTC
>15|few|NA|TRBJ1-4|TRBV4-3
CASSQDPSGAEKLFF
TGCGCCAGCAGCCAAGATCCCTCCGGGGCCGAAAAACTGTTTTTT
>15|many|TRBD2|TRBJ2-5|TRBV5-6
CASSFDRGGQETQYF
TGTGCCAGCAGCTTCGATCGGGGGGGCCAAGAGACCCAGTACTTC
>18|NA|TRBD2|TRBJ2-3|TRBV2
CASSFGTSGGASTDTQYF
TGTGCCAGCAGTTTTGGGACTAGCGGGGGGGCGAGCACAGATACGCAGTATTTT
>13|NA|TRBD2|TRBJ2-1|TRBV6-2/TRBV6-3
CASRTSGSSEQFF
TGTGCCAGCCGGACTAGCGGGAGTAGTGAGCAGTTCTTC